This TCR beta chain was recovered during a study of control samples from healthy donors and cancer patients. Losses at the gene ends were 6 bases for V and 3 bases for J; bases not matched to a gene: 3. CDR1 and CDR2 (germline): MNHEY, SVGAGI. This CDR3 is built from 15 residues. The assay was immunoSEQ multiplex PCR, and TCRdb's table has in-frame clones only and misses some. This sample has some 150,000 clones; 91% occur once, and the top ten carry 1.5%. Sequencing used blood. The chain couples TRBV6-5 to TRBJ2-3, with TRBD2 matching 13 bases. The TCR originated in a woman aged 30 to 39 in good health. Here the CDR3 reads CASRLAGGPTDTQYF. In DNA form, the CDR3 reads TGTGCCAGCAGACTAGCGGGAGGGCCGACAGATACGCAGTATTTT.